This T cell receptor beta chain was recovered during a study of blood T cells in healthy people across ages. For the second PCR, which ran for about 7 to 11 cycles, a sample-barcoded 5' primer and a J-beta primer mix were used. TCRdb independently ran MiXCR on the 5' RACE reads; one entry per CDR3 protein. The sample holds 1.5 million to 2 million distinct CDR3 sequences; around 50% are singletons and the top ten take less than 2.5%. Per sample, a minimum of 7 million PBMCs were isolated. Total RNA was extracted at no less than 6 micrograms per sample. Germline V gene data show CDR1 as SGHDN and CDR2 as FVKESK. J gave up 4 bases and V 3 bases, and 10 bases lay outside the gene matches. This CDR3 region has 16 residues.

This clonotype was sampled from a middle-aged woman in good health. Material for sequencing was blood. The V gene is TRBV14, the J gene TRBJ2-7, with TRBD1 matching 9 bases. This CDR3 is CASSHYVGTGIYEQYF. The CDR3 nucleotides read TGTGCCAGCAGCCATTACGTGGGGACAGGGATTTACGAGCAGTACTTC.